This TCR beta chain is drawn from a study of human T cells and chemical hapten exposure. Study details: Each patient's scalp received weekly diphenylcyclopropenone throughout the approximately 25-week study. The variation in per-sample TCR yields arose mainly from small differences in pooled library volumes.

Trimming removed 7 bases at V and 8 bases at J, with 18 bases between. The CDR3 runs 15 residues. The germline V gene encodes CDR1 MGHRA and CDR2 YSYEKL. This clonotype occurred many times. Within the library, unique molecular identifiers were attached to each individual cDNA molecule. TCRdb itself ran the RACE reads through MiXCR, one entry per CDR3 protein. The sample yields 50,000 to 65,000 distinct CDR3 sequences, roughly 8.8% seen once. Time point meaning: pre-sensitization, week 0. Indicated treatment: therapeutic diphenylcyclopropenone sensitization with weekly scalp DPC. Participating donors were patients with alopecia, aged 18 to 70 years, considered appropriate candidates for DPC.

This receptor was identified in a woman aged 40 to 49 with alopecia areata. Some clones in this sample may be carry-over from other donors' samples. Sample: whole blood, taken in connection with sensitization to the hapten diphenylcyclopropenone (DPC). The chain uses TRBV4-1 and TRBJ1-6, with D maybe TRBD1 (5 bases). The CDR3 reads CASTLRSGTYSPLHF. The CDR3 DNA reads as TGCGCCAGCACCCTGAGAAGCGGGACCTATTCACCCCTCCACTTT.